The next 19 T cell receptor beta chains were all read from a single sample in a study of human CD8 memory T cell subsets. Sequencing libraries of TCR beta were made by UMI-labeled 5' RACE. TCRdb reprocessed the 5' RACE reads, keeping one entry per CDR3 protein, no DNA. This table holds thousands of distinct CDR3 sequences. The sequenced sample consisted of CD8+ T cells from PBMCs. Receptors were obtained from a human donor in good health.

The chain couples TRBV6-1 to TRBJ2-3; TCRdb reports TRBD1, a call that lacks DNA to check it against. The CDR3 length is 15 residues. Per germline, CDR1 MNHNS and CDR2 SASEGT. CDR3: CASSVGQGNTDTQYF.

The chain uses TRBV27 and TRBJ2-7; there is no DNA to check the TCRdb D call of TRBD1. The CDR3 is 15 residues long. CDR1 is MNHEY and CDR2 is SMNVEV in the germline V gene (reference sequence). The CDR3 here is CASSLYSGVADEQYF.

Considering frequency, this clonotype is medium-sized (0.01 to 0.1%). The CDR3 region is CASSFAPGPLHF. The chain links TRBV7-9 to TRBJ1-6; TCRdb proposes TRBD1, but this gene call is untestable without DNA. This CDR3 comprises 12 residues. Germline V gene lookup returns CDR1 SEHNR and CDR2 FQNEAQ (reference sequence).

The gene calls are TRBV6-6 and TRBJ2-3; TCRdb's D gene call, TRBD1, goes unchecked for lack of DNA. The germline V gene has CDR1 MNHNY and CDR2 SVGAGI (reference sequence). This CDR3 is built from 15 residues. The CDR3 reads CASSYSRPGADTQYF.

By frequency, this clonotype is medium-sized. This rearrangement joins TRBV28 to TRBJ2-7; TCRdb's D call of TRBD1 is untestable without DNA. Germline values: CDR1 MDHEN, CDR2 SYDVKM. CDR3 length: 13 amino acids. The CDR3 loop is CASSDRDPYEQYF.

V is TRBV29-1 and J is TRBJ2-1; TCRdb proposes TRBD2, but this gene call is untestable without DNA. The length of the CDR3 is 12 residues. The V gene's germline CDR1 is SQVTM and CDR2 ANQGSEA. The CDR3 is CSVVERYNEQFF.

This CDR3 reads CASSFIRGRNSPLHF. The gene calls are TRBV28 and TRBJ1-6; TCRdb's D call, TRBD1, is unchecked because there is no DNA. Looked up from germline, CDR1 is MDHEN and CDR2 is SYDVKM. The CDR3 sequence is 15 residues long.

The chain joins TRBV20-1 to TRBJ2-7. This CDR3 spans 15 amino acids. Germline CDR1 and CDR2: DFQATT and SNEGSKA (reference sequence). The CDR3 protein is CSATEPDRSSYEQYF.

By frequency, this clonotype registers medium-sized (0.01 to 0.1%). This chain joins TRBV2 and TRBJ1-6. The CDR3 totals 16 residues. Germline values: CDR1 SNHLY, CDR2 FYNNEI. The CDR3: CASTERKSSYNSPLHF.

This rearrangement joins TRBV15 to TRBJ2-7. Per germline, CDR1 LNHNV and CDR2 YYDKDF (reference sequence). The CDR3 has 15 amino acids. CDR3 amino acids: CATSRDHSEVSEQYF.

This clonotype is deemed medium-sized by its frequency. The J gene is TRBJ2-1, the V gene TRBV11-2; lacking DNA, the TRBD2 call made by TCRdb goes unchecked. Looked up from germline, CDR1 is SGHAT and CDR2 is FQNNGV. This CDR3 is 15 amino acids long. This chain's CDR3 is CASSLNLGRADEQFF.

CDR3 sequence: CASSGRDGEGMAEAFF. The chain carries TRBV9 and TRBJ1-1; TCRdb's assignment of TRBD1 cannot be checked, as there is no DNA. This CDR3 is built from 16 residues. The germline CDR1 and CDR2 sequences are SGDLS and YYNGEE.

This clonotype is identified as medium-sized (0.01 to 0.1%) from frequency. The rearrangement joins TRBV5-5 to TRBJ2-2. CDR1 is SGHKS and CDR2 is YYEKEE in the germline V gene (reference sequence). The CDR3 is 13 amino acids. The CDR3 protein is CASSFWDTGELFF.

V and J are TRBV4-1 and TRBJ2-7; TCRdb calls TRBD2, which cannot be checked without DNA. Germline CDR1 MGHRA, CDR2 YSYEKL. The CDR3 is made up of 15 amino acids. The CDR3 region is CASSQGLAEAYEQYF.

This chain links TRBV5-4 with TRBJ2-5; TCRdb outputs TRBD1, but without DNA this stays unchecked. Per the germline V gene, CDR1 is SGHNT and CDR2 is YYREEE (reference sequence). The CDR3 contains 13 residues. The CDR3 is CASSGAGQETQYF.

This sequence joins TRBV28 and TRBJ1-1. The CDR3 extends over 13 amino acids. Per germline, CDR1 MDHEN and CDR2 SYDVKM. CDR3: CASSSIGLTEAFF.

The chain couples TRBV5-1 to TRBJ2-2; as DNA is missing, the TRBD1 call by TCRdb cannot be tested. CDR3 length: 14 residues. Per germline, CDR1 SGHRS and CDR2 YFSETQ. CDR3 amino acids: CASSPTGRTGELFF.

This rearrangement joins TRBV4-2 to TRBJ2-5; lacking DNA, the TRBD2 call made by TCRdb goes unchecked. The CDR3 has 16 residues. CDR1 and CDR2 (germline): LGHNA, YNFKEQ. The CDR3 region is CASSLNYAGGQETQYF.

Frequency places this clonotype as medium-sized. The chain couples TRBV29-1 to TRBJ2-2; the D call of TRBD1 rests on TCRdb alone, since no DNA is present to check it. The germline gives CDR1 SQVTM, CDR2 ANQGSEA. The CDR3 has 17 amino acids. This chain's CDR3 is CSVLTLVTGVTIGELFF.